This note documents a single TCR beta chain sequence. Germline CDR1 MGHDK, CDR2 SYGVNS. This CDR3 contains 16 residues. V dropped 3 bases and J dropped 4 bases, with 17 bases sitting between them. This specimen comes from a study of blood T cell repertoires in COVID-19. Study in general: PBMCs, B-cell-depleted T cells, or T cells provided the cDNA or gDNA that made up the material.

In the authors' workflow: Reference gene primer amplification in the assay estimated nucleated cell counts. Here immunoSEQ multiplex PCR was the method, and the copy in TCRdb shows in-frame clones only, minus some. From that table come the V and J calls and clone size; the DNA was used to work out D and trimming. The data show 55,000 to 75,000 clones, around 79% seen once. Sample: peripheral blood. The rearrangement uses TRBV25-1 and TRBJ2-3, with TRBD2 as a possible D gene (5 bases). This clonotype was sampled from a man in his 60s with acute or convalescent COVID-19. The CDR3 protein is CASSDVLVSEADTQYF. Written as DNA, the CDR3 is TGTGCCAGCAGTGATGTACTAGTATCCGAGGCAGATACGCAGTATTTT. The full variable domain, completed using reference TRBV25-1 and TRBJ2-3, is EADIYQTPRYLVIGTGKKITLECSQTMGHDKMYWYQQDPGMELHLIHYSYGVNSTEKGDLSSESTVSRIRTEHFPLTLESARPSHTSQYLCASSDVLVSEADTQYFGPGTRLTVL.